One sample yielded the 8 T cell receptor beta chains listed below, sequenced in a study of T cell responses to AZD1222 COVID-19 vaccine. This table comes from immunoSEQ multiplex PCR, and its TCRdb copy is limited to in-frame clones, with some not included. The sample consists of some 140,000 clones, around nine tenths of them appearing once. The input for sequencing was peripheral blood, taken on day 0 of AZD1222 vaccination. These receptor sequences come from an adult in good health.

V gene TRBV27 combines with J gene TRBJ1-1; D ambiguous. Trimming pared 7 bases from V and 0 bases from J, leaving 18 bases between. The CDR3 runs 16 residues. Germline assignment: CDR1 MNHEY and CDR2 SMNVEV (reference sequence). The CDR3, as DNA: TGTGCCAGCAAGAGTCGGAGTAACCTCATGAACACTGAAGCTTTCTTT. The encoded protein is CASKSRSNLMNTEAFF.

This sequence joins TRBV5-4 and TRBJ1-1, with TRBD1 as a possible D gene (6 bases). V lost 2 bases to trimming and J lost 5 bases, with 10 bases between them. Germline CDR1 SGHNT, CDR2 YYREEE (reference sequence). This CDR3 spans 13 amino acids. The CDR3 loop reads CASSLQGGTEAFF. The CDR3 region has the DNA TGTGCCAGCAGCTTACAGGGTGGGACTGAAGCTTTCTTT.

The rearrangement links TRBV5-6 to TRBJ1-5; no clear D gene. Deletions cut 1 base from V and 4 bases from J, with 3 bases between. The CDR3 spans 12 residues. Per germline, CDR1 SGHDT and CDR2 YYEEEE. CDR3 in amino acids: CASSLINQPQHF. CDR3 DNA: TGTGCCAGCAGCTTGATTAATCAGCCCCAGCATTTT.

The chain joins TRBV27 to TRBJ2-7; D is unclear. The CDR3 is made up of 13 amino acids. Per germline, CDR1 MNHEY and CDR2 SMNVEV (reference sequence). V was clipped by 9 bases and J by 0 bases, with 12 bases between them. The CDR3 is CASRPSGSYEQYF. CDR3 bases: TGTGCCAGTCGACCGTCGGGCTCCTACGAGCAGTACTTC.

The DNA for the CDR3 is TGTGCCAGCAGGCGACGACAGGGTGGTGGACGGTGGGCCAAAAACATTCAGTACTTC. Translation gives CASRRRQGGGRWAKNIQYF. V usage is TRBV28 and J usage is TRBJ2-4, with TRBD1 matching 7 bases. Trimming removed 6 bases from V and 1 base from J; junction bases left unmatched: 18. Germline V gene data show CDR1 as MDHEN and CDR2 as SYDVKM. The length of the CDR3 is 19 residues.

The V gene is TRBV7-9, the J gene TRBJ1-3, with D uncertain. In germline, CDR1 is SEHNR, CDR2 FQNEAQ (reference sequence). Trimming removed 10 bases at V and 0 bases at J, with 16 bases between. CDR3 length: 15 residues. CDR3 amino acids: CAIPRGSRSGNTIYF. In nucleotides, the CDR3 is TGTGCCATTCCCCGGGGTTCTCGCTCTGGAAACACCATATATTTT.

The V call is TRBV28, the J call TRBJ1-1; D is possibly TRBD1 (6 bases). CDR1 and CDR2 (germline): MDHEN, SYDVKM. V lost 3 bases, J lost 1 base, and 6 bases lay in between. This CDR3 has 13 residues. DNA of the CDR3: TGTGCCAGCAGTTTGGGACAGAACACTGAAGCTTTCTTT. It encodes CASSLGQNTEAFF.

The V and J genes are TRBV19 and TRBJ2-3; D unresolved. The CDR3 totals 18 residues. V lost 2 bases and J lost 0, with 18 bases in between. CDR1 LNHDA and CDR2 SQIVND come from the germline V gene (reference sequence). The CDR3 nucleotides are TGTGCCAGTAGTATACGGGCGCGCCGACCTACTAGCACAGATACGCAGTATTTT. Translation: CASSIRARRPTSTDTQYF.